The rows below give T cell receptor beta chains drawn from one sample of a study of CD8+ T cells in alopecia areata. Clones were sequenced by immunoSEQ multiplex PCR, and TCRdb holds only the in-frame ones, with some missing. The table lists 110,000 to 150,000 clones, roughly 82% of them singletons, with around 25% in the top ten. The material was CD8+ T cells sorted from blood, obtained at week 4, from a patient treated with tofacitinib. These TCRs come from a human donor with alopecia areata. Both conserved end residues are part of each CDR3. Fields, in order: CDR3 protein, CDR3 DNA, D gene, V gene, J gene, clone size. D genes are given only for firm matches. Clone size appears in some rows only: once, few, many, or a class for an expanded clone.

CDR3aa: CASSFYGTGDLAKNIQYF; CDR3nt: TGCGCCAGCAGCTTTTATGGGACAGGGGATTTAGCCAAAAACATTCAGTACTTC; d_gene: TRBD1; v_gene: TRBV5-1; j_gene: TRBJ2-4; abundance: -
CDR3aa: CASNLKRGGIWAQYF; CDR3nt: TGTGCCAGCAACCTTAAGAGGGGAGGCATCTGGGCCCAGTACTTC; d_gene: -; v_gene: TRBV5-6; j_gene: TRBJ2-5; abundance: -
CDR3aa: CASSPGQEYEQYF; CDR3nt: TGTGCCAGTAGTCCGGGACAGGAGTACGAGCAGTACTTC; d_gene: TRBD1; v_gene: TRBV19; j_gene: TRBJ2-7; abundance: few
CDR3aa: CASSSLTQETQYF; CDR3nt: TGTGCCAGCAGCTCACTGACCCAAGAGACCCAGTACTTC; d_gene: -; v_gene: TRBV7-6; j_gene: TRBJ2-5; abundance: -
CDR3aa: CASSYSGGTNEKLFF; CDR3nt: TGTGCCAGCAGTTACTCGGGGGGAACTAATGAAAAACTGTTTTTT; d_gene: -; v_gene: TRBV6-5; j_gene: TRBJ1-4; abundance: once
CDR3aa: CASSQAEGEDEQFF; CDR3nt: TGCGCCAGCAGCCAAGCCGAGGGGGAGGATGAGCAGTTCTTC; d_gene: -; v_gene: TRBV4-1; j_gene: TRBJ2-1; abundance: -
CDR3aa: CASSEPTGRSEKLFF; CDR3nt: TGTGCCAGCAGTGAGCCTACAGGGAGGAGTGAAAAACTGTTTTTT; d_gene: -; v_gene: TRBV2; j_gene: TRBJ1-4; abundance: many
CDR3aa: CSVLADTQYF; CDR3nt: TGCAGCGTCCTGGCAGATACGCAGTATTTT; d_gene: -; v_gene: TRBV29-1; j_gene: TRBJ2-3; abundance: -
CDR3aa: CASSARFSGGHNEQFF; CDR3nt: TGTGCCAGCAGTGCCCGCTTTAGCGGGGGCCACAATGAGCAGTTCTTC; d_gene: TRBD2; v_gene: TRBV6-1; j_gene: TRBJ2-1; abundance: -
CDR3aa: CASSQGQGGTGELFF; CDR3nt: TGCGCCAGCAGCCAAGGACAGGGAGGCACCGGGGAGCTGTTTTTT; d_gene: -; v_gene: TRBV4-1; j_gene: TRBJ2-2; abundance: -
CDR3aa: CASSPGGPGANVLTF; CDR3nt: TGTGCCAGCAGCCCAGGAGGGCCTGGGGCCAACGTCCTGACTTTC; d_gene: -; v_gene: TRBV7-2; j_gene: TRBJ2-6; abundance: -
CDR3aa: CASSQETSGPYNEQFF; CDR3nt: TGCGCCAGCAGCCAAGAAACTAGCGGACCCTACAATGAGCAGTTCTTC; d_gene: TRBD2; v_gene: TRBV4-3; j_gene: TRBJ2-1; abundance: few
CDR3aa: CASSYLNEQFF; CDR3nt: TGTGCCAGCAGCTATCTCAATGAGCAGTTCTTC; d_gene: -; v_gene: TRBV5-4; j_gene: TRBJ2-1; abundance: -
CDR3aa: CASSLEVASGGSGEQFF; CDR3nt: TGTGCCAGCAGCTTAGAAGTCGCTAGCGGGGGGAGTGGTGAGCAGTTCTTC; d_gene: TRBD2; v_gene: TRBV7-8; j_gene: TRBJ2-1; abundance: -
CDR3aa: CASSPPLGQPYEQYF; CDR3nt: TGTGCCAGCTCACCACCCTTGGGACAGCCCTACGAGCAGTACTTC; d_gene: TRBD1; v_gene: TRBV18; j_gene: TRBJ2-7; abundance: -
CDR3aa: CASSQEAWYESPFF; CDR3nt: TGTGCCAGCAGCCAAGAGGCGTGGTATGAGTCTCCGTTCTTC; d_gene: -; v_gene: TRBV4-2; j_gene: TRBJ2-1; abundance: -
CDR3aa: CASSSSTGTSYEQYF; CDR3nt: TGTGCCAGCAGTTCCTCGACGGGGACCTCCTACGAGCAGTACTTC; d_gene: -; v_gene: TRBV7-9; j_gene: TRBJ2-7; abundance: -
CDR3aa: CASSPKVFWTGGIHQPQHF; CDR3nt: TGTGCCAGCTCACCTAAAGTTTTTTGGACAGGGGGCATCCATCAGCCCCAGCATTTT; d_gene: TRBD1; v_gene: TRBV18; j_gene: TRBJ1-5; abundance: -
CDR3aa: CASSLGGGSTDTQYF; CDR3nt: TGTGCCAGCAGCTTAGGTGGGGGAAGCACAGATACGCAGTATTTT; d_gene: -; v_gene: TRBV5-6; j_gene: TRBJ2-3; abundance: few
CDR3aa: CSVTGLPYEQYF; CDR3nt: TGCAGCGTTACCGGACTCCCCTACGAGCAGTACTTC; d_gene: -; v_gene: TRBV29-1; j_gene: TRBJ2-7; abundance: -
CDR3aa: CASTPGVGGAYEQYF; CDR3nt: TGTGCCAGCACCCCCGGAGTCGGGGGGGCTTACGAGCAGTACTTC; d_gene: TRBD2; v_gene: TRBV6-5; j_gene: TRBJ2-7; abundance: -
CDR3aa: CASSQLDSVFNQPQHF; CDR3nt: TGCGCCAGCAGCCAATTGGACAGCGTTTTCAATCAGCCCCAGCATTTT; d_gene: -; v_gene: TRBV4-1; j_gene: TRBJ1-5; abundance: -
CDR3aa: CASSLDEGFRRSSPLHF; CDR3nt: TGTGCCAGCAGCTTGGACGAGGGCTTTCGTAGAAGTTCACCCCTCCACTTT; d_gene: -; v_gene: TRBV5-6; j_gene: TRBJ1-6; abundance: -
CDR3aa: CASRFTGTRVYNEQFF; CDR3nt: TGTGCCAGCAGATTTACAGGAACCCGGGTTTACAATGAGCAGTTCTTC; d_gene: -; v_gene: TRBV11-2; j_gene: TRBJ2-1; abundance: -
CDR3aa: CASSESGAISSYEQYF; CDR3nt: TGCGCCAGCAGTGAATCAGGCGCAATAAGCTCCTACGAGCAGTACTTC; d_gene: -; v_gene: TRBV10-2; j_gene: TRBJ2-7; abundance: -
CDR3aa: CSVEFHSYNEQFF; CDR3nt: TGCAGCGTTGAGTTCCACTCCTACAATGAGCAGTTCTTC; d_gene: -; v_gene: TRBV29-1; j_gene: TRBJ2-1; abundance: -
CDR3aa: CASSRGLAAYEQYF; CDR3nt: TGCGCCAGCAGTCGTGGGCTAGCCGCCTACGAGCAGTACTTC; d_gene: -; v_gene: TRBV5-1; j_gene: TRBJ2-7; abundance: -
CDR3aa: CASSIGGRGMSPLHF; CDR3nt: TGTGCCAGTAGTATCGGCGGCCGCGGGATGTCACCCCTCCACTTT; d_gene: -; v_gene: TRBV19; j_gene: TRBJ1-6; abundance: -
CDR3aa: CSVHQGPEAFF; CDR3nt: TGCAGCGTTCACCAAGGACCTGAAGCTTTCTTT; d_gene: -; v_gene: TRBV29-1; j_gene: TRBJ1-1; abundance: -
CDR3aa: CASSLSESDTEAFF; CDR3nt: TGCGCCAGCAGCTTGTCGGAGAGCGACACTGAAGCTTTCTTT; d_gene: -; v_gene: TRBV4-1; j_gene: TRBJ1-1; abundance: few
CDR3aa: CASSESGVAGLEQYF; CDR3nt: TGCGCCAGCAGTGAGTCGGGGGTAGCGGGTCTTGAGCAGTACTTC; d_gene: TRBD2; v_gene: TRBV10-2; j_gene: TRBJ2-7; abundance: once
CDR3aa: CASSRRTGPEETQYF; CDR3nt: TGTGCCAGCAGCCGACGTACAGGGCCCGAAGAGACCCAGTACTTC; d_gene: -; v_gene: TRBV6-5; j_gene: TRBJ2-5; abundance: -
CDR3aa: CASSQEGSGGGYEQYF; CDR3nt: TGTGCCAGCAGCCAAGAGGGGTCAGGGGGCGGGTACGAGCAGTACTTC; d_gene: TRBD1; v_gene: TRBV4-2; j_gene: TRBJ2-7; abundance: -
CDR3aa: CASSLAGQGSGELFF; CDR3nt: TGTGCCAGCAGCTTAGCGGGACAGGGCTCCGGGGAGCTGTTTTTT; d_gene: TRBD1; v_gene: TRBV7-9; j_gene: TRBJ2-2; abundance: -
CDR3aa: CASSLEFSGGTDTQYF; CDR3nt: TGTGCCAGCAGCTTAGAGTTTAGCGGGGGCACAGATACGCAGTATTTT; d_gene: TRBD2; v_gene: TRBV7-9; j_gene: TRBJ2-3; abundance: -
CDR3aa: CASSSELEQFF; CDR3nt: TGCGCCAGCAGCTCCGAGTTGGAGCAGTTCTTC; d_gene: -; v_gene: TRBV4-1; j_gene: TRBJ2-1; abundance: -
CDR3aa: CASSASWLDTQYF; CDR3nt: TGTGCCAGCAGTGCAAGTTGGTTGGATACGCAGTATTTT; d_gene: -; v_gene: TRBV6-4; j_gene: TRBJ2-3; abundance: few
CDR3aa: CASTPGQGGEQYF; CDR3nt: TGTGCCAGCACCCCGGGACAGGGAGGCGAGCAGTACTTC; d_gene: TRBD1; v_gene: TRBV7-8; j_gene: TRBJ2-7; abundance: -
CDR3aa: CSAPGDKNIQYF; CDR3nt: TGCAGCGCCCCGGGCGACAAAAACATTCAGTACTTC; d_gene: -; v_gene: TRBV29-1; j_gene: TRBJ2-4; abundance: -
CDR3aa: CASSSQAADTQYF; CDR3nt: TGTGCCAGCAGCTCCCAGGCGGCAGATACGCAGTATTTT; d_gene: -; v_gene: TRBV6-6; j_gene: TRBJ2-3; abundance: -
CDR3aa: CSVQGERLAFQETQYF; CDR3nt: TGCAGCGTCCAGGGTGAAAGACTAGCCTTCCAAGAGACCCAGTACTTC; d_gene: TRBD2; v_gene: TRBV29-1; j_gene: TRBJ2-5; abundance: -
CDR3aa: CASSLAGLAGEQYF; CDR3nt: TGTGCCAGCAGCTTAGCGGGACTAGCGGGCGAGCAGTACTTC; d_gene: TRBD2; v_gene: TRBV7-9; j_gene: TRBJ2-7; abundance: -
CDR3aa: CASSQDAGNTEAFF; CDR3nt: TGCGCCAGCAGCCAAGATGCGGGAAACACTGAAGCTTTCTTT; d_gene: -; v_gene: TRBV4-3; j_gene: TRBJ1-1; abundance: -
CDR3aa: CASSLGWTGNNYEQYF; CDR3nt: TGTGCCAGCAGCTTGGGATGGACAGGGAATAACTACGAGCAGTACTTC; d_gene: TRBD1; v_gene: TRBV7-8; j_gene: TRBJ2-7; abundance: -
CDR3aa: CASSERLIRGYGYTF; CDR3nt: TGTGCCAGCAGTGAACGGCTCATAAGAGGCTATGGCTACACCTTC; d_gene: -; v_gene: TRBV2; j_gene: TRBJ1-2; abundance: -
CDR3aa: CASSTRTSGVADTQYF; CDR3nt: TGTGCCAGCAGCACTCGGACTAGCGGGGTAGCAGATACGCAGTATTTT; d_gene: TRBD2; v_gene: TRBV7-2; j_gene: TRBJ2-3; abundance: -
CDR3aa: CASSQDWAGTAMGYTF; CDR3nt: TGCGCCAGCAGCCAAGATTGGGCCGGGACCGCAATGGGCTACACCTTC; d_gene: -; v_gene: TRBV4-3; j_gene: TRBJ1-2; abundance: -
CDR3aa: CASSSGTGPHEQYF; CDR3nt: TGTGCCAGCAGCTCAGGGACAGGGCCCCACGAGCAGTACTTC; d_gene: TRBD1; v_gene: TRBV7-9; j_gene: TRBJ2-7; abundance: -
CDR3aa: CSVSNTGELFF; CDR3nt: TGCAGCGTCTCTAACACCGGGGAGCTGTTTTTT; d_gene: -; v_gene: TRBV29-1; j_gene: TRBJ2-2; abundance: -
CDR3aa: CASSPLMGQGPYEQYF; CDR3nt: TGCGCCAGCAGCCCCTTAATGGGACAGGGGCCGTACGAGCAGTACTTC; d_gene: TRBD1; v_gene: TRBV4-1; j_gene: TRBJ2-7; abundance: -
CDR3aa: CASSQKGLAGGNEQFF; CDR3nt: TGCGCCAGCAGCCAAAAGGGACTAGCGGGGGGCAATGAGCAGTTCTTC; d_gene: TRBD2; v_gene: TRBV4-3; j_gene: TRBJ2-1; abundance: -
CDR3aa: CASSLDLETQYF; CDR3nt: TGTGCCAGCAGCTTAGATTTGGAGACCCAGTACTTC; d_gene: -; v_gene: TRBV11-2; j_gene: TRBJ2-5; abundance: -